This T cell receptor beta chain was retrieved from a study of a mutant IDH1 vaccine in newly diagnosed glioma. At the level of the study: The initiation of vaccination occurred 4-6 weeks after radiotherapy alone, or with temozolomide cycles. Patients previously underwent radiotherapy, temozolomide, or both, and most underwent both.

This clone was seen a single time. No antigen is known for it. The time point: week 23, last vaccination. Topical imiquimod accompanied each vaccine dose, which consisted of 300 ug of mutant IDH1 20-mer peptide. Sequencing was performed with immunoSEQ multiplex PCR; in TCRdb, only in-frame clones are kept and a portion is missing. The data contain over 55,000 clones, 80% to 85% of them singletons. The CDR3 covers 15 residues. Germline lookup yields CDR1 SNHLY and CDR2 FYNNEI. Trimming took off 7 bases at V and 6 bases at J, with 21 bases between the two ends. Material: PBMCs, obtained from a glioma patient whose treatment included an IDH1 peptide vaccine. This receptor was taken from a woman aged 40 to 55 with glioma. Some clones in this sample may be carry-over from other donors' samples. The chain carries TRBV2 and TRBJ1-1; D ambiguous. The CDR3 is CASTLSPDRNSEAFF. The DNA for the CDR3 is TGTGCCAGCACATTATCCCCTGACCGTAACTCTGAAGCTTTCTTT.